One sample yielded the 16 T cell receptor beta chains listed below, sequenced in a study of naive and memory T cell subsets. The beta constant-region primer was an equimolar mix of two oligonucleotides covering TRBC1 and TRBC2. TCRdb independently ran MiXCR on the UMI-ligation and nested PCR reads; one entry per CDR3 protein. Here the sample spans about 90,000 distinct CDR3 sequences, roughly 7% being singletons. The sequenced sample was central memory CD4+ T cells from blood. All receptors derive from a human donor in good health.

This clonotype has ten or more counts. The chain combines TRBV20-1 with TRBJ1-2; D call uncertain. The CDR3 length is 14 residues. The germline V gene encodes CDR1 DFQATT and CDR2 SNEGSKA (reference sequence). The V end was cut by 3 bases, the J end by 2 bases, with 13 bases between. This CDR3 reads CSASSSGPNYGYTF. The CDR3 bases are TGCAGTGCTAGTTCCTCCGGGCCCAACTATGGCTACACCTTC.

This clonotype occurred many times. One end of the junction varies from germline; a read error may be responsible. The chain recombines TRBV2 with TRBJ2-1; 7 bases map to TRBD1. CDR3 length: 12 amino acids. CDR1 and CDR2 (germline): SNHLY, FYNNEI. As DNA, the CDR3 is TGTGCCAGCAGCCTCCGGGACAGTAAGGTCCTCTTC. It specifies CASSLRDSKVLF.

This clonotype came up many times. The rearrangement uses TRBV6-6 and TRBJ2-3, with TRBD1 matching 9 bases. V shed 3 bases and J 2 bases; nucleotides not matched to a gene: 3. There are 15 residues in the CDR3. From germline, CDR1 is MNHNY and CDR2 SVGAGI (reference sequence). The CDR3 coding sequence is TGTGCCAGCAGTTATGGGACAGGGAACACAGATACGCAGTATTTT. It yields the protein CASSYGTGNTDTQYF.

This clonotype was recorded at least ten times. CDR3 amino acids: CASRKQSSGANVLTF. The CDR3 DNA sequence: TGTGCCAGCAGGAAACAGAGCTCTGGGGCCAACGTCCTGACTTTC. The chain links TRBV7-3 to TRBJ2-6; unclear D gene. Germline V gene data show CDR1 as SGHTA and CDR2 as FQGTGA. The length of the CDR3 is 15 residues. The ends were cut back, 6 bases at V and 0 bases at J, with 9 bases in the middle.

This clonotype was detected a few times. The chain has TRBV4-3 and TRBJ2-1; TRBD2 might be the D (6 bases). This CDR3 region has 18 residues. The ends were cut back, 2 bases at V and 6 bases at J, with 23 bases in the middle. Germline CDR1 and CDR2: LGHNA and YSLEER. The CDR3 is CASSQPLGAGNGGNEQFF. The CDR3, as DNA: TGCGCCAGCAGCCAACCCCTCGGCGCGGGAAACGGTGGCAATGAGCAGTTCTTC.

With respect to this clonotype: Since a much larger clone is just one base distant, this may be a read error. This chain links TRBV9 with TRBJ2-7; no clear D gene. CDR3 length equals 13 residues. Trimming took 3 bases from V and 7 from J, leaving 14 bases between them. Germline assignment: CDR1 SGDLS and CDR2 YYNGEE. CDR3 loop: CASSEEYFREQYF. The CDR3 DNA is TGTGCCAGCAGCGAGGAATATTTTCGAGAGCAGTACTTC.

This sequence joins TRBV4-2 and TRBJ2-7; 7 nucleotides agree with TRBD1. Germline CDR1 LGHNA, CDR2 YNFKEQ. The J segment lost 7 bases and the V segment lost 3 bases, leaving 12 bases of the junction unmatched. The CDR3 runs to 15 residues. The CDR3 sequence is CASSHADREAGEQYF. CDR3 coding DNA: TGTGCCAGCAGCCATGCCGACAGGGAAGCCGGGGAGCAGTACTTC.

This clonotype appeared a few times. This rearrangement joins TRBV3-1 to TRBJ1-2; the match to TRBD1 covers 7 bases. The CDR3 consists of 14 residues. J was trimmed by 5 bases and V by 1 base; bases with no gene match: 4. The germline V gene has CDR1 LGHDT and CDR2 YNNKEL (reference sequence). The CDR3, as DNA: TGTGCCAGCAGCCAAGGTGGCAGGGGGTATGGCTACACCTTC. This gives the protein CASSQGGRGYGYTF.

In its sample, this clonotype was seen a few times. The CDR3 DNA follows: TGTGCCTGGAGTGTACATAGGGGTATCACTGGGGCCAACGTCCTGACTTTC. Amino acid sequence: CAWSVHRGITGANVLTF. The V call is TRBV30, the J call TRBJ2-6; D is possibly TRBD1 (5 bases). Trimming took 0 bases from V and 2 from J, leaving 14 bases between them. The CDR3 contains 17 residues. Per the germline V gene, CDR1 is GTSNPN and CDR2 is SVGIG (reference sequence).

This clonotype was observed many times. The CDR3, as DNA: TGTGCCAGCAGCTTAGCGGGACAGGGAGAGACCCAGTACTTC. Translated: CASSLAGQGETQYF. This chain links TRBV7-2 with TRBJ2-5; TRBD1 aligns across 9 bases. J gave up 4 bases and V 0 bases, and 0 bases lay outside the gene matches. This CDR3 has 14 residues. The germline gives CDR1 SGHTA, CDR2 FQGNSA.

This clonotype was detected a few times. V and J are TRBV12-3 or TRBV12-4 and TRBJ2-2; D may be TRBD2 (5 bases). There are 13 residues in the CDR3. Trimming pared 3 bases from V and 6 bases from J, leaving 8 bases between. CDR3 residues: CASSFGVAGELFF. The CDR3 nucleotides read TGTGCCAGCAGTTTCGGGGTGGCCGGGGAGCTGTTTTTT.

This clonotype was picked up many times. The chain uses TRBV6-1 and TRBJ2-7, with D possibly being TRBD1 (6 bases). Trimming removed 8 bases from V and 7 bases from J, with 9 bases in between. The germline V gene has CDR1 MNHNS and CDR2 SASEGT. The CDR3 extends over 10 amino acids. The CDR3 is CASWGREQYF. In DNA, the CDR3 is TGTGCCAGCTGGGGGCGAGAGCAGTACTTC.

This clonotype was recorded many times. J is TRBJ1-5 and V is TRBV18; D remains ambiguous. Germline CDR1 KGHSH, CDR2 LQKENI. V lost 5 bases to trimming and J lost 2 bases, with 16 bases between them. This CDR3 contains 16 residues. The chain's CDR3 is CASSSLGTQGNQPQHF. The CDR3 DNA follows: TGTGCCAGCTCATCCTTAGGAACCCAAGGCAATCAGCCCCAGCATTTT.

In its sample, this clonotype was seen a few times. The chain has TRBV20-1 and TRBJ2-2, with TRBD2 matching over 9 bases. Per the germline V gene, CDR1 is DFQATT and CDR2 is SNEGSKA (reference sequence). V dropped 3 bases and J dropped 5; count of bases not matched to a gene: 7. This CDR3 has 15 residues. Here the CDR3 reads CSARVAGAGTGELFF. The CDR3 nucleotides read TGCAGTGCTAGGGTAGCGGGAGCCGGGACCGGGGAGCTGTTTTTT.

The sample holds many counts of this clonotype. The chain combines TRBV30 with TRBJ1-5, with D possibly matching TRBD1 (5 bases). V lost 0 bases and J lost 6, with 18 bases in between. CDR1 is GTSNPN and CDR2 is SVGIG in the germline V gene (reference sequence). The CDR3 is 16 residues long. CDR3 in amino acids: CAWSVRRAGRSQPQHF. CDR3 nucleotides: TGTGCCTGGAGTGTAAGGAGGGCAGGGAGAAGTCAGCCCCAGCATTTT. The whole variable domain, filled in from reference TRBV30 and TRBJ1-5, reads SQTIHQWPATLVQPVGSPLSLECTVEGTSNPNLYWYRQAAGRGLQLLFYSVGIGQISSEVPQNLSASRPQDRQFILSSKKLLLSDSGFYLCAWSVRRAGRSQPQHFGDGTRLSIL.

There are many counts of this clonotype. J is TRBJ1-1 and V is TRBV6-2 or TRBV6-3, with 10 bases identical to TRBD1. J lost 4 bases, V lost 0 bases, and 8 bases had no gene match. The CDR3 has 17 residues. The germline V gene has CDR1 MNHEY and CDR2 SVGEGT. The CDR3 nucleotides read TGTGCCAGCAGTTACTCTCCGGGACAGGGGATTAGCACTGAAGCTTTCTTT. Its protein product is CASSYSPGQGISTEAFF.